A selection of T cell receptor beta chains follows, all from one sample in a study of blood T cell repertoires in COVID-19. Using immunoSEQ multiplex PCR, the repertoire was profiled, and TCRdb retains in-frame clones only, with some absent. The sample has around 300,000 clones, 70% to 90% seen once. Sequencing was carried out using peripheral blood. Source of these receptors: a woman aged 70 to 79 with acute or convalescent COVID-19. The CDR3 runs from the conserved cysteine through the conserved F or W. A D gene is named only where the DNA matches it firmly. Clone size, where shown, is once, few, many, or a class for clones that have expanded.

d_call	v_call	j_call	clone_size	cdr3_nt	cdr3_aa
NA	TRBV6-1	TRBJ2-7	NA	TGTGCCAGCAGTGACGGGACCCGGGACGGGGGGCAGTACTTC	CASSDGTRDGGQYF
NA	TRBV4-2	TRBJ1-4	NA	TGTGCCAGCAGCCAAGATCAGGGGTTTCGTGAAAAACTGTTTTTT	CASSQDQGFREKLFF
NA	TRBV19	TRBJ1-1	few	TGTGCCAGTAGTATCCTTAGCCCCCGGGTCGCTGAAGCTTTCTTT	CASSILSPRVAEAFF
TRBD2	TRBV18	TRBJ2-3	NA	TGTGCCAGCTCATTTTCTGGGACTAACACAGATACGCAGTATTTT	CASSFSGTNTDTQYF
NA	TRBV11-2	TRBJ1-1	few	TGTGCCAGCAGCCCCGGGGGGAAAGGCGGACTGATCACTGAAGCTTTCTTT	CASSPGGKGGLITEAFF
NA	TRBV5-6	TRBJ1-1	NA	TGTGCCAGCAGCTTGGTGGGGCGGACGAGTGAAGCTTTCTTT	CASSLVGRTSEAFF
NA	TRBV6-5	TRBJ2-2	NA	TGTGCCAGCAGATACCGACCCAGGGGCCGTCTCGGGGAGCTGTTTTTT	CASRYRPRGRLGELFF
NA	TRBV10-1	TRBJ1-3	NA	TGCGCCAGCAGCCAACAACAGCAACCCTCTGGAAACACCATATATTTT	CASSQQQQPSGNTIYF
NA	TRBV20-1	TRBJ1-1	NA	TGCAGTGCTAGTCCGGCGCTTGGGCAGGGCGAAGCTTTCTTT	CSASPALGQGEAFF
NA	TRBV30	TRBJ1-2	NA	TGTGCCTGGAGGTTTGGTGGGGCGCCGAATGGCTACACCTTC	CAWRFGGAPNGYTF
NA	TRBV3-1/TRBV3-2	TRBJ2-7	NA	TGTGCCAGCAGCCCAGGACTCCCGGGAAAGAACGAGCAGTACTTC	CASSPGLPGKNEQYF
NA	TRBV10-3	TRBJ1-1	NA	TGTGCCATCACCGGGACTGGGAACACTGAAGCTTTCTTT	CAITGTGNTEAFF
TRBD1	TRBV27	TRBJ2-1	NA	TGTGCCAGCTGCCCGCTCGGGACAGGGGAGCATGAGCAGTTCTTC	CASCPLGTGEHEQFF
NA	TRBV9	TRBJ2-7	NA	TGTGCCAGCAGCATATCCCCTTCTACGTACGAGCAGTACTTC	CASSISPSTYEQYF
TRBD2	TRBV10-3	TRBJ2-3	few	TGTGCCATCAGTGAGCTAGCGGGGGGACCAGATACGCAGTATTTT	CAISELAGGPDTQYF
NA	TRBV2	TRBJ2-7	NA	TGTGCCAGCAGTGGGGGCAGTTGGGCCGAGCAGTACTTC	CASSGGSWAEQYF
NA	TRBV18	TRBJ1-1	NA	TGTGCCAGCTCACCACCGTCTCAGCGCGACACTGAAGCTTTCTTT	CASSPPSQRDTEAFF
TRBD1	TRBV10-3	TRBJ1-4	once	TGTGCCATCAGTGAGGCCGAGGGGGCGGAAAAACTGTTTTTT	CAISEAEGAEKLFF
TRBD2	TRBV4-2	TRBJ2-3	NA	TGTGCCAGCAGCCAAGAAGTTCGAACTAGCGGGGGGGATGGCACAGATACGCAGTATTTT	CASSQEVRTSGGDGTDTQYF
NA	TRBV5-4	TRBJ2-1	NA	TGTGCCAGCAGCTTGGGGTTAGCGCCCAATGAGCAGTTCTTC	CASSLGLAPNEQFF
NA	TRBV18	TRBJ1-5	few	TGTGCCAGCTCACCCGGCGCAGGGGACCCTAGCAATCAGCCCCAGCATTTT	CASSPGAGDPSNQPQHF
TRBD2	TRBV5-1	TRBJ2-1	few	TGCGCCAGCAGCTTGGAGGGAGCGGGGTGGAATGAGCAGTTCTTC	CASSLEGAGWNEQFF
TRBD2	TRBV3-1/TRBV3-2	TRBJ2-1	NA	TGTGCCAGCAGCCCCCGGGGGGGCCTCTACAATGAGCAGTTCTTC	CASSPRGGLYNEQFF
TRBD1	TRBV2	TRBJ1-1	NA	TGTGCCAGCAGTCTTCTCGGGACAGGGTTGGCGGACACTGAAGCTTTCTTT	CASSLLGTGLADTEAFF
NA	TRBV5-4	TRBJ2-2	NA	TGTGCCAGCAGCCAAGGGGGGGGCGAAACCGGGGAGCTGTTTTTT	CASSQGGGETGELFF
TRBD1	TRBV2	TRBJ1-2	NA	TGTGCCAGCTTACCGGGACAGTTCTATGGCTACACCTTC	CASLPGQFYGYTF
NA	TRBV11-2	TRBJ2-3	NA	TGTGCCAGCAGCTTACAATTAGCGGACGGTACGCAGTATTTT	CASSLQLADGTQYF
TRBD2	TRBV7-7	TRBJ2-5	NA	TGTGCTAGCAGCCTGGGCGGGGGGGCCGGACAAGAGACCCAGTACTTC	CASSLGGGAGQETQYF
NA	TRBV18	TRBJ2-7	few	TGTGCCAGCTCACCAGGGGGCGGGTACGAGCAGTACTTC	CASSPGGGYEQYF
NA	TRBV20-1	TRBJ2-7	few	TGCAGTGCTAGTAGTACAGGCACCTACGAGCAGTACTTC	CSASSTGTYEQYF
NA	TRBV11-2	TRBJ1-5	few	TGTGCCAGCAGCTTACGGGGGGATGGGGGCAATCAGCCCCAGCATTTT	CASSLRGDGGNQPQHF
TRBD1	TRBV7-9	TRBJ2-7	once	TGTGCCAGCAGCGGGACAGGCCGCCACGAGCAGTACTTC	CASSGTGRHEQYF
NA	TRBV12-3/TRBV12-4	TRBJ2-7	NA	TGTGCCAGCAGTTTTACGGACATCGACGAGCAGTACTTC	CASSFTDIDEQYF
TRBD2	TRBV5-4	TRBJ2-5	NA	TGTGCCAGCAGCTCGCTCGCGGGGGGGAAGCAGACCCAGTACTTC	CASSSLAGGKQTQYF
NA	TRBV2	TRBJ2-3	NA	TGTGCCAGCCGACGCTCGGCGGGACGCGCGGATACGCAGTATTTT	CASRRSAGRADTQYF
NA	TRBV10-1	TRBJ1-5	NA	TGCGCCAGCAGTGTAAGGGGGGGTCAGCCCCAGCATTTT	CASSVRGGQPQHF
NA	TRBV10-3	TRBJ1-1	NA	TGTGCCATCAGGGCGAACACTGAAGCTTTCTTT	CAIRANTEAFF
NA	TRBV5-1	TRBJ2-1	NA	TGCGCCAGCAGCTTAGGCGGGCAACGCTCCTACAATGAGCAGTTCTTC	CASSLGGQRSYNEQFF
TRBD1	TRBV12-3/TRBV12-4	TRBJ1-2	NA	TGTGCCAGCAGTTTCAGGGGACAGGCTGGCTACACCTTC	CASSFRGQAGYTF
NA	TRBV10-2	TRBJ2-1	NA	TGCGCCACCAGCCCAGCGTCCAATGAGCAGTTCTTC	CATSPASNEQFF
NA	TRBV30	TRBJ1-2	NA	TGTGCCTGGAGGGAAGGGAACCTGAGGGTTCACTATGGCTACACCTTC	CAWREGNLRVHYGYTF
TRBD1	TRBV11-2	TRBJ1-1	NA	TGTGCCAGCAGTCTATACAGGGGATTGAACACTGAAGCTTTCTTT	CASSLYRGLNTEAFF
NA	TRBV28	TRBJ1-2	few	TGTGCCAGCAGTTTTTTACAGCCGTTCTATGGCTACACCTTC	CASSFLQPFYGYTF
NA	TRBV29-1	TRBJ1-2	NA	TGCAGCGTTGATACAGGGAAGAACTATGGCTACACCTTC	CSVDTGKNYGYTF
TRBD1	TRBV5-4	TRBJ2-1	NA	TGTGCCAGCAGCAGGACAGGGAACGAGCAGTTCTTC	CASSRTGNEQFF
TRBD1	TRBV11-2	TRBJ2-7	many	TGTGCCAGCAGAGGACAGGGATACGAGCAGTACTTC	CASRGQGYEQYF
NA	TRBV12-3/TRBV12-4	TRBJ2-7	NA	TGTGCCAGCAGTTTAGGGCAGGGGAGCGAGCAGTACTTC	CASSLGQGSEQYF
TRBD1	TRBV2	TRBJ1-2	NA	TGTGCCAGCACCAGGGGGGCCCAGATCCTCTATGGCTACACCTTC	CASTRGAQILYGYTF
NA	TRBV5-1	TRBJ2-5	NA	TGCGCCAGCAGCCCCGGACTGACACCCGAAGAGACCCAGTACTTC	CASSPGLTPEETQYF
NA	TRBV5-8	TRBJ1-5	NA	TGTGCCAGCGGCACTAGGGAGCGCCGAGTAGGCAATCAGCCCCAGCATTTT	CASGTRERRVGNQPQHF
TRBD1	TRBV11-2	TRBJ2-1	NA	TGTGCCAGCAGCCCCCTGACAGGGGTTGGCGAGCAGTTCTTC	CASSPLTGVGEQFF
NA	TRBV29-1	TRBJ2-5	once	TGCAGCGTTGTTCGGGGGGCCCAAGAGACCCAGTACTTC	CSVVRGAQETQYF
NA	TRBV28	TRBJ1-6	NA	TGTGCCAGCAGCTCCCGGGACACAAAATCACCCCTCCACTTT	CASSSRDTKSPLHF
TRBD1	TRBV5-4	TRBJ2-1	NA	TGTGCCAGCAGCTCTGGACAGGGGTTTGGCGAGCAGTTCTTC	CASSSGQGFGEQFF
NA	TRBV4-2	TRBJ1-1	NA	TGTGCCAGCAGCCGACTTCAGGGAGAAGCTTTCTTT	CASSRLQGEAFF
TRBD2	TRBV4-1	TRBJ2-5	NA	TGCGCCAGCAGCCAAGAACCAGCGGGGGGGCGAGAGACCCAGTACTTC	CASSQEPAGGRETQYF
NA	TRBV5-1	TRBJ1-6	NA	TGCGCCAGCAGCTTGGATGTGGGCGAAAATTCACCCCTCCACTTT	CASSLDVGENSPLHF
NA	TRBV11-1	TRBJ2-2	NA	TGTGCCAGCAGCTTAGTTCGGCAGGTCCCCGGGGAGCTGTTTTTT	CASSLVRQVPGELFF
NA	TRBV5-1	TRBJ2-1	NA	TGCGCCAGCAGCCCCTTCGGGGGGCAGGGGTACAATGAGCAGTTCTTC	CASSPFGGQGYNEQFF
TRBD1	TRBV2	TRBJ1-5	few	TGTGCCAGCAGCCTCCGGGACAGAAATCAGCCCCAGCATTTT	CASSLRDRNQPQHF